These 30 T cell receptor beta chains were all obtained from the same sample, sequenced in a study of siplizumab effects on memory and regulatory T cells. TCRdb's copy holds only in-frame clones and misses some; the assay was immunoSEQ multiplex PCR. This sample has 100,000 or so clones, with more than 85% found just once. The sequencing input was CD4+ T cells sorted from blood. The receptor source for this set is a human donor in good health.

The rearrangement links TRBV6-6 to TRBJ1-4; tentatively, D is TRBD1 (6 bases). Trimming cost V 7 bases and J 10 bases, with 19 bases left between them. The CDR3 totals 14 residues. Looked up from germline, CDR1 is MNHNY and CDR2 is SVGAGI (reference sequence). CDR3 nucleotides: TGTGCCAGCATAGGCGAAGACAGGAAGGGAAAACTGTTTTTT. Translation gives CASIGEDRKGKLFF.

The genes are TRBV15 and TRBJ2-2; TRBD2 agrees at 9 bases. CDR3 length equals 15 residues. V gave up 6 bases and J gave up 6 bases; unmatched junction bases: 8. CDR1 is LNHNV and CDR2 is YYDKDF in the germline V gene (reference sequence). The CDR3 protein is CATRRGGANPGELFF. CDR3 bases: TGTGCCACCAGGCGCGGGGGGGCAAACCCCGGGGAGCTGTTTTTT. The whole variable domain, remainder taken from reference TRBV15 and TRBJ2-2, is DAMVIQNPRYQVTQFGKPVTLSCSQTLNHNVMYWYQQKSSQAPKLLFHYYDKDFNNEADTPDNFQSRRPNTSFCFLDIRSPGLGDTAMYLCATRRGGANPGELFFGEGSRLTVL.

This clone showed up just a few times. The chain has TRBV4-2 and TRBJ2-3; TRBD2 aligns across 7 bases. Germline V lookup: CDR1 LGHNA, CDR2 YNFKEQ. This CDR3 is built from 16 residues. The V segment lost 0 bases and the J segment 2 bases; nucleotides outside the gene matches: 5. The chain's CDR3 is CASSQEWGGTTDTQYF. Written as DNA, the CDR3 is TGTGCCAGCAGCCAAGAATGGGGGGGGACCACAGATACGCAGTATTTT.

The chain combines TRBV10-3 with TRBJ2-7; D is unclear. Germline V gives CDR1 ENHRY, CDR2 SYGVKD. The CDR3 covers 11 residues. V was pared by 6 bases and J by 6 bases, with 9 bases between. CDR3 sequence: CAISASAEQYF. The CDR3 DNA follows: TGTGCCATCAGCGCCTCCGCCGAGCAGTACTTC.

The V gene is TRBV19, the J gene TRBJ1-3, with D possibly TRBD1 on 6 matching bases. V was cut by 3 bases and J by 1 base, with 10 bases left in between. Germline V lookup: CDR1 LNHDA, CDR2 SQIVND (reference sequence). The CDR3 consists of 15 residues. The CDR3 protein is CASSIGGASGNTIYF. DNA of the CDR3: TGTGCCAGTAGTATCGGGGGGGCGTCTGGAAACACCATATATTTT.

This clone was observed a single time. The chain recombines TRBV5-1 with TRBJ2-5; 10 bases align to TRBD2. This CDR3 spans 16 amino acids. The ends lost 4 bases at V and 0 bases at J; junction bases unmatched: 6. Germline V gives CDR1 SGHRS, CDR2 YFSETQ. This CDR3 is CASSPRTSGYQETQYF. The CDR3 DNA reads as TGCGCCAGCAGCCCACGGACTAGCGGATACCAAGAGACCCAGTACTTC.

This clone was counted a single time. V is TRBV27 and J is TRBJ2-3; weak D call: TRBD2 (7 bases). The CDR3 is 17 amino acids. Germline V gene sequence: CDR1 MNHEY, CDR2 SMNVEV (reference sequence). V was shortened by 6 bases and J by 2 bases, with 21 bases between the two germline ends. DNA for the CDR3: TGTGCCAGCAGCGAATATGCGGGGGCCAGTAACACAGATACGCAGTATTTT. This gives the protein CASSEYAGASNTDTQYF.

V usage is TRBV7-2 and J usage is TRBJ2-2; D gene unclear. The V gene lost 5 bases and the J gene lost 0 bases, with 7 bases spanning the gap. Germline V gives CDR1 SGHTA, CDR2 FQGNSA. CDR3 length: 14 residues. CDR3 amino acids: CASSPDANTGELFF. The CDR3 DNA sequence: TGTGCCAGCAGCCCCGACGCGAACACCGGGGAGCTGTTTTTT.

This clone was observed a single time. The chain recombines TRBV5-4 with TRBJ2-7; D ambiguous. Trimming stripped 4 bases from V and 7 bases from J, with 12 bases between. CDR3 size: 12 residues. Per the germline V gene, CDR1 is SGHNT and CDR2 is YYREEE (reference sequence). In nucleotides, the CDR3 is TGTGCCAGCAGCCGTTGGGGTTTTGAGCAGTACTTC. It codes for CASSRWGFEQYF. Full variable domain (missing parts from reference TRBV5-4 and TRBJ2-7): ETGVTQSPTHLIKTRGQQVTLRCSSQSGHNTVSWYQQALGQGPQFIFQYYREEENGRGNFPPRFSGLQFPNYSSELNVNALELDDSALYLCASSRWGFEQYFGPGTRLTVT.

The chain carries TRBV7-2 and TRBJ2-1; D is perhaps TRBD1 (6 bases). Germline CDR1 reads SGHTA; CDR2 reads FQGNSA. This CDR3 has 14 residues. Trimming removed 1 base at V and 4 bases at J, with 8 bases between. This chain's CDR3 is CASSLGTAYNEQFF. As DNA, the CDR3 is TGTGCCAGCAGCTTAGGGACAGCGTACAATGAGCAGTTCTTC.

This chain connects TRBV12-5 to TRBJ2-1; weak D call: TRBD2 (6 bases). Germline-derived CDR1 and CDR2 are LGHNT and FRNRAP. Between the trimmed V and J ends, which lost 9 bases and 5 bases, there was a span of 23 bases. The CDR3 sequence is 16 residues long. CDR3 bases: TGTGCTAGCAGTTACGCTAAAACGGGCGGGGACAATGAGCAGTTCTTC. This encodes CASSYAKTGGDNEQFF.

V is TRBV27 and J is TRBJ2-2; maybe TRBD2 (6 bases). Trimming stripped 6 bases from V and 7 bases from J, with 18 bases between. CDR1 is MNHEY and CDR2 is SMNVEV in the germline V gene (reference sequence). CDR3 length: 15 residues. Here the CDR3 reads CASSLGTGGFGELFF. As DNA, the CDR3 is TGTGCCAGCAGCCTTGGGACTGGAGGGTTCGGGGAGCTGTTTTTT.

The CDR3 DNA follows: TGTGCCAGCAGTCCCAGCAGCAGGCTGGGTGAAGCTTTCTTT. This codes for CASSPSSRLGEAFF. This chain joins TRBV27 and TRBJ1-1; D gene uncertain. This CDR3 spans 14 amino acids. Germline CDR1 is MNHEY and CDR2 is SMNVEV (reference sequence). With 5 bases removed from V and 7 bases from J, the gap between germline ends came to 17 bases.

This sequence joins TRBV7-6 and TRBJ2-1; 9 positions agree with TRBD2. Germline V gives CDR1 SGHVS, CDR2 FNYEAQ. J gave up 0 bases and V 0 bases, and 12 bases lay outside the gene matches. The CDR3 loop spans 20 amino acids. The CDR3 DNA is TGTGCCAGCAGCTTAGCGTGGGCGACTAGCGGCCCCTCCTCCTACAATGAGCAGTTCTTC. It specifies CASSLAWATSGPSSYNEQFF.

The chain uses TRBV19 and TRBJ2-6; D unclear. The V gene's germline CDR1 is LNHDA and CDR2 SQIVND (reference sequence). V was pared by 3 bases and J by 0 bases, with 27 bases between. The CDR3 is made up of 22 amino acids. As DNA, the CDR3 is TGTGCCAGTAGTATGTCCCGGGCGGCAGAAAGGGCATCGGTCTCTGGGGCCAACGTCCTGACTTTC. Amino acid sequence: CASSMSRAAERASVSGANVLTF.

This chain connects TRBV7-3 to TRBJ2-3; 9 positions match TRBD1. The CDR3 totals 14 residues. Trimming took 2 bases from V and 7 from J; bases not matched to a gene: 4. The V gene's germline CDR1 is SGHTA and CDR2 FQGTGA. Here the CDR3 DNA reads TGTGCCAGCAGCTTAGGACAGGGGATGAATACGCAGTATTTT. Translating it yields CASSLGQGMNTQYF.

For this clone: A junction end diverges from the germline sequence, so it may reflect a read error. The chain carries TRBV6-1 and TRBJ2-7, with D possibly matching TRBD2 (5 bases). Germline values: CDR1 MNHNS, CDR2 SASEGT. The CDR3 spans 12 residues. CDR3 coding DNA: TGTGCCAGCAGTGAAGGGAGGCGGCGCCCATGGTTC. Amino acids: CASSEGRRRPWF.

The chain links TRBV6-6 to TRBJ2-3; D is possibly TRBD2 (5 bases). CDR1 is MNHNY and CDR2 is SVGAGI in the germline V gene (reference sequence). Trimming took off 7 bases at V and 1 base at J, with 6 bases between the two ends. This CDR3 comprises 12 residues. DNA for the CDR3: TGTGCCAGCAAGGAGGGCACAGATACGCAGTATTTT. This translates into CASKEGTDTQYF.

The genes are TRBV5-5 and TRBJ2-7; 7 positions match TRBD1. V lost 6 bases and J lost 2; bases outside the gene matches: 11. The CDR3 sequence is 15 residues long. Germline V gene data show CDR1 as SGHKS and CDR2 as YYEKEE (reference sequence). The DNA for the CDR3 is TGTGCCAGCACCCGATCCGGGACAGATCCCTACGAGCAGTACTTC. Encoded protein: CASTRSGTDPYEQYF.

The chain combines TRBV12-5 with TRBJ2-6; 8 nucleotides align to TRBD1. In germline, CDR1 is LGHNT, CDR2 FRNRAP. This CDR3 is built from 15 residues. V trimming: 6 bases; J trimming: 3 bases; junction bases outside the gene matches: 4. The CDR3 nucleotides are TGTGCTAGTGGGACAGGGGACCTTGGGGCCAACGTCCTGACTTTC. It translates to CASGTGDLGANVLTF.

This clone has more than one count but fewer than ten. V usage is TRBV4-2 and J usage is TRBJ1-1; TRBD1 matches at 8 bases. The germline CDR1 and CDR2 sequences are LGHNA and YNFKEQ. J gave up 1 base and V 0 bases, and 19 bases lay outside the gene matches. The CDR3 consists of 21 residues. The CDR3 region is CASSQDARTGKILTQNTEAFF. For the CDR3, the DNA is TGTGCCAGCAGCCAAGACGCCCGGACAGGGAAAATACTTACTCAGAACACTGAAGCTTTCTTT.

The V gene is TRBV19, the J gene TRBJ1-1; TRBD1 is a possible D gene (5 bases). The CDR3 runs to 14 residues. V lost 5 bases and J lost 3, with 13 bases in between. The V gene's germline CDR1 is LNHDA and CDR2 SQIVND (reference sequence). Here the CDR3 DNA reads TGTGCCAGTAGTGACCAGCCGGGGGACACTGAAGCTTTCTTT. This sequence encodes CASSDQPGDTEAFF. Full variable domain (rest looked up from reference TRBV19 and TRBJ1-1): DGGITQSPKYLFRKEGQNVTLSCEQNLNHDAMYWYRQDPGQGLRLIYYSQIVNDFQKGDIAEGYSVSREKKESFPLTVTSAQKNPTAFYLCASSDQPGDTEAFFGQGTRLTVV.

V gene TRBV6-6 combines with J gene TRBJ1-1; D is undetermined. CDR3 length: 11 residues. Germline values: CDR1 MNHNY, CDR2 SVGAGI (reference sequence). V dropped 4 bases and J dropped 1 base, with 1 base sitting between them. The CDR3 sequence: CASSWNTEAFF. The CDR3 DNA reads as TGTGCCAGCAGTTGGAACACTGAAGCTTTCTTT.

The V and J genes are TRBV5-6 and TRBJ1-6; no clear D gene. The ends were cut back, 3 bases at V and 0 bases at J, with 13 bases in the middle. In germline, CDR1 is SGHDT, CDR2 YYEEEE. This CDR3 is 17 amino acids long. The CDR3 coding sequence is TGTGCCAGCAGCTATAAAGGACTGTACTCCTATAATTCACCCCTCCACTTT. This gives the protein CASSYKGLYSYNSPLHF.

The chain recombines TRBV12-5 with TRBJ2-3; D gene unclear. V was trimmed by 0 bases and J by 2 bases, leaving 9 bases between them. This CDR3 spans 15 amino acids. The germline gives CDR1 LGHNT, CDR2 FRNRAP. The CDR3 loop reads CASGLVLAVTDTQYF. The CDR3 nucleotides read TGTGCTAGTGGTTTGGTATTAGCCGTCACAGATACGCAGTATTTT.

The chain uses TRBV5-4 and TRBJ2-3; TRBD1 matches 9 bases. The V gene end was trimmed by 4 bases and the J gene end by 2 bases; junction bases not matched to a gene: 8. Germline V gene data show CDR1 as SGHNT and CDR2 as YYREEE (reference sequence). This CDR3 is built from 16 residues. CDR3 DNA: TGTGCCAGCAGCCAATCCCGGGACAGGGTCACAGATACGCAGTATTTT. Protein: CASSQSRDRVTDTQYF.

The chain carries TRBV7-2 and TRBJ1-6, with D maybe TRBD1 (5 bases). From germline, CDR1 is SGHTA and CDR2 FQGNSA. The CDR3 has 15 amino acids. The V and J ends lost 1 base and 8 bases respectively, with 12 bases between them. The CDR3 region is CASSLVPGRDSPLHF. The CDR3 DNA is TGTGCCAGCAGCTTAGTTCCAGGGCGGGATTCACCCCTCCACTTT.

CDR3 DNA: TGTGCCAGCAGCTTGACGACGCTTGCGGAGGCTGAAGCTTTCTTT. Translating gives CASSLTTLAEAEAFF. J is TRBJ1-1 and V is TRBV7-9; D is unclear. V lost 3 bases and J 6 bases, leaving 17 bases between the germline ends. CDR1 is SEHNR and CDR2 is FQNEAQ in the germline V gene (reference sequence). There are 15 residues in the CDR3. Looking up the rest from reference TRBV7-9 and TRBJ1-1 gives the full variable domain: DTGVSQNPRHKITKRGQNVTFRCDPISEHNRLYWYRQTLGQGPEFLTYFQNEAQLEKSRLLSDRFSAERPKGSFSTLEIQRTEQGDSAMYLCASSLTTLAEAEAFFGQGTRLTVV.

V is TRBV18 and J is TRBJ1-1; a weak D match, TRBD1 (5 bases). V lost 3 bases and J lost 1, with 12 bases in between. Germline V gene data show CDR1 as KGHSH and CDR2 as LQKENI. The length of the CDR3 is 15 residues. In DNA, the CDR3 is TGTGCCAGCTCACCTCCCCGGGGGGAGAACACTGAAGCTTTCTTT. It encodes CASSPPRGENTEAFF.

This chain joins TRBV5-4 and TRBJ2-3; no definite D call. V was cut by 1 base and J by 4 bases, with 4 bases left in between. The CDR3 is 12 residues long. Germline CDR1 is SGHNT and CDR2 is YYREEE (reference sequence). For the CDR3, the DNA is TGTGCCAGCAGCTTGATCGCAGATACGCAGTATTTT. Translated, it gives CASSLIADTQYF.